Below are 13 T cell receptor beta chains sequenced from a single sample in a study of tissue T cells after allogeneic stem cell transplantation. This table comes from immunoSEQ multiplex PCR, and its TCRdb copy is limited to in-frame clones, with some not included. Here the sample spans more than 5,500 clones, 45% being singletons. The time point denotes: mouse harvest day 14 after allogeneic transplant. Mouse grafts combined 10^7 T-cell-depleted bone marrow cells with 10^6 splenic CD5+ T cells. Source material: gut tissue. These receptor sequences come from a female BALB/c mouse given C57BL/6 T cells with graft-versus-host disease after an allogeneic hematopoietic cell transplant.

With respect to this clone: Each gene name is a mouse one. The CDR3 end lies 1 residue beyond the end of the read and is filled in from the germline J gene. The chain has TRBV19 and TRBJ2-4; possibly TRBD2 for D (7 bases). The CDR3 has 17 amino acids. The germline V gene encodes CDR1 FNHDT and CDR2 SITEND (reference sequence). Trimming left V 1 base short and J 0 bases short, with 15 bases between. CDR3 region: CASSISGGRVSQNTLYF. CDR3 bases read: TGTGCCAGCAGTATAAGCGGGGGGCGAGTAAGTCAAAACACCTTGTAC.

This clone was detected only a few times. Gene names and germline match the mouse. The read is 1 residue too short to cover the CDR3 end, so that end is filled in from the germline J gene. The chain carries TRBV31 and TRBJ1-3; tentatively, D is TRBD1 (6 bases). V was pared by 3 bases and J by 2 bases, with 11 bases between. The germline V gene encodes CDR1 GKSSPN and CDR2 SITVG. This CDR3 has 14 residues. The part of the CDR3 DNA that was read is TGTGCCTGGAGGACACAGGGAACTGGAAATACGCTCTAT. Amino acid sequence: CAWRTQGTGNTLY. The CDR3 in full is CAWRTQGTGNTLYF. Full variable domain (missing parts from reference TRBV31 and TRBJ1-3): AQTIHQWPVAEIKAVGSPLSLGCTIKGKSSPNLYWYWQATGGTLQQLFYSITVGQVESVVQLNLSASRPKDDQFILSTEKLLLSHSGFYLCAWRTQGTGNTLYFGEGSRLIVV.

On this clone: The genes and germline here are from mouse. The CDR3 end falls 1 residue outside the read, so it is completed with the germline J gene. The V and J genes are TRBV15 and TRBJ2-2, with a possible D match to TRBD1 (5 bases). The CDR3 contains 14 residues. The V gene lost 4 bases and the J gene lost 2 bases, with 8 bases spanning the gap. Germline V gives CDR1 SGHND, CDR2 FRSKSL. The CDR3 protein is CASSSGMNTGQLYF. CDR3 DNA, as far as it was read: TGTGCCAGCAGTTCAGGGATGAACACCGGGCAGCTCTAC.

The sample holds a few counts of this clone. The gene names given are mouse names. The read is 1 residue too short to cover the CDR3 end, so that end is filled in from the germline J gene. V and J are TRBV26 and TRBJ2-1; D is undetermined. CDR1 and CDR2 (germline): KGHPV, FQNQEV (reference sequence). V lost 2 bases, J lost 3 bases, and 5 bases lay in between. CDR3 length: 13 amino acids. CDR3 region: CASSLGFYAEQFF. CDR3 DNA (partial): TGTGCCAGCAGTCTGGGGTTCTATGCTGAGCAGTTC.

This clone has more than one count but fewer than ten. The gene names given are mouse names. The sequence runs out 1 residue before the end of the CDR3; the remainder is reconstructed from the germline J gene. V and J are TRBV16 and TRBJ1-3, with D perhaps TRBD1 (5 bases). Between the trimmed V and J ends, which lost 5 bases and 0 bases, there was a span of 8 bases. Per the germline V gene, CDR1 is SGHSA and CDR2 is FRNQAP. The CDR3 sequence is 14 residues long. CDR3 sequence reads: CASSPGSSGNTLYF. CDR3 DNA, as far as it was read: TGTGCAAGCAGCCCAGGGAGTTCTGGAAATACGCTCTAT.

As regards this clone: Gene names and germline refer to mouse. The read ends 1 residue shy of where the CDR3 ends; the end is completed using the germline J gene. This chain joins TRBV16 and TRBJ2-7, with 8 bases matching TRBD1. The CDR3 length is 14 residues. The germline V gene has CDR1 SGHSA and CDR2 FRNQAP. J gave up 2 bases and V 3 bases, and 3 bases lay outside the gene matches. The CDR3 loop reads CASSLAGGPYEQYF. CDR3 DNA (partial): TGTGCAAGCAGCTTGGCAGGGGGCCCCTATGAACAGTAC. The full variable domain, completed using reference TRBV16 and TRBJ2-7, is NAGVIQTPRHKVTGKGQEATLWCEPISGHSAVFWYRQTIVQGLEFLTYFRNQAPIDDSGMPKERFSAQMPNQSHSTLKIQSTQPQDSAVYLCASSLAGGPYEQYFGPGTRLTVL.

About this clone itself: Genes here carry mouse names. The read finishes 1 residue shy of the CDR3 end, and the germline J gene is used to complete it. The gene calls are TRBV29 and TRBJ1-2, with D possibly matching TRBD1 (5 bases). V gave up 5 bases and J gave up 0 bases, with 10 bases separating them. CDR1 and CDR2 from the germline V gene are MSHET and SYDVDS. The CDR3 is 14 residues long. The sequenced CDR3 bases are TGTGCTAGCAGTACCGGGACGCCAAACTCCGACTACACC. The encoded protein is CASSTGTPNSDYT. The entire CDR3 protein reads CASSTGTPNSDYTF.

With respect to this clone: The genes are named according to mouse. The part of the CDR3 DNA that was read is TGTGCCAGCAGAGGGAATAACCAAGACACCCAGTAC. It is translated as CASRGNNQDTQY. The whole CDR3 protein reads CASRGNNQDTQYF. This rearrangement joins TRBV13-1 to TRBJ2-5, with D unresolved. The CDR3 goes on 1 residue after the read ends, and that part is filled in from the germline J gene. The V and J ends lost 5 bases and 0 bases respectively, with 7 bases between them. The CDR3 runs 13 residues. Germline V lookup: CDR1 NSHNY, CDR2 SYGAGN.

A note on this clone: Mouse gene names and germline throughout. With the read ending 1 residue before the CDR3 end, the germline J gene is used to fill in that end. The chain employs TRBV26 and TRBJ1-2; 8 bases are a match to TRBD1. Germline assignment: CDR1 KGHPV and CDR2 FQNQEV (reference sequence). The CDR3 spans 12 residues. V shed 4 bases, J shed 7 bases, and the junction held 2 bases outside the gene matches. The part of the CDR3 DNA that was read is TGTGCCAGCAGTCCTGGACAGGGCGACTACACC. As protein: CASSPGQGDYT. The CDR3 as a whole reads CASSPGQGDYTF. Looking up the rest from reference TRBV26 and TRBJ1-2 gives the full variable domain: NSKVIQTPRYLVKGQGQKAKMRCIPEKGHPVVFWYQQNKNNEFKFLINFQNQEVLQQIDMTEKRFSAECPSNSPCSLEIQSSEAGDSALYLCASSPGQGDYTFGSGTRLLVI.

Turning to this clone: The listed genes are named as in mouse. The read falls 1 residue short of the CDR3 end, and the missing part is taken from the germline J gene. The chain has TRBV26 and TRBJ1-2; D might be TRBD1 (5 bases). Trimming stripped 0 bases from V and 4 bases from J, with 9 bases between. The CDR3 totals 14 residues. The germline CDR1 and CDR2 sequences are KGHPV and FQNQEV (reference sequence). Here the CDR3 reads CASSLSARASDYTF. The part of the CDR3 DNA that was read is TGTGCCAGCAGTCTGTCGGCCAGGGCCTCCGACTACACC.

On this clone itself: Gene and germline names: mouse. The sequence runs out 1 residue before the end of the CDR3; the remainder is reconstructed from the germline J gene. The chain has TRBV16 and TRBJ2-7; weak D call: TRBD1 (5 bases). V lost 4 bases and J 3 bases, leaving 10 bases between the germline ends. The length of the CDR3 is 13 residues. Germline V lookup: CDR1 SGHSA, CDR2 FRNQAP. Here the CDR3 reads CASSSQGIYEQYF. CDR3 bases read: TGTGCAAGCAGCTCCCAGGGAATCTATGAACAGTAC.

With respect to this clone: Gene names follow the mouse nomenclature. The DNA ends 1 residue before the CDR3 does, and the rest of the CDR3 is filled in from the germline J gene. The chain carries TRBV5 and TRBJ1-2, with 9 bases identical to TRBD1. The CDR3 length is 13 residues. The V and J ends lost 9 bases and 4 bases, in that order; junction bases with no gene match: 6. Germline values: CDR1 LGHNA, CDR2 YNLKQL (reference sequence). CDR3 DNA (partial): TGTGCCAGGGCGGGACAGGGAGGCTCCGACTACACC. Protein: CARAGQGGSDYT. Given in full, the CDR3 is CARAGQGGSDYTF.

Relative to its sample, this clone is medium-sized (0.01 to 0.1%). Gene names refer to mouse genes. The read is 1 residue too short to cover the CDR3 end, so that end is filled in from the germline J gene. The V and J genes are TRBV2 and TRBJ2-4, with TRBD2 matching over 8 bases. The V and J ends lost 0 bases and 6 bases, in that order; junction bases with no gene match: 5. This CDR3 comprises 15 residues. The germline gives CDR1 LGHNA, CDR2 YSYQKL. The part of the CDR3 DNA that was read is TGTGCCAGCAGCCAAGAGGGGGGGGCGCGGAACACCTTGTAC. This translates into CASSQEGGARNTLY. From start to end, the CDR3 is CASSQEGGARNTLYF.